What follows are 3 T cell receptor beta chains derived from one specimen sequenced in a study of somatic mutations in cytotoxic T cells in rheumatoid arthritis (dated by TCRdb to between 2016 and 2019). To prepare the library, the immunoSEQ multiplex PCR assay was applied. TCRdb stores this immuneACCESS table with in-frame sequences only. Part of the clones is absent; in the studies checked, under half of the shortfall reflects unresolved V genes, and no reason is known for the rest. The sample includes 15,000 to 20,000 clones, with approximately 80% observed a single time. The ten largest make up roughly 10% of the sample. Sequenced sample: CD8+ T cells sorted from blood. These receptors originate from an adult with rheumatoid arthritis.

The chain joins TRBV5-4 to TRBJ2-1; 8 positions agree with TRBD2. This CDR3 contains 15 residues. The ends lost 4 bases at V and 3 bases at J; junction bases unmatched: 6. Per the germline V gene, CDR1 is SGHNT and CDR2 is YYREEE (reference sequence). The CDR3 region is CASSLRGTSYNEQFF. CDR3 nucleotide sequence: TGTGCCAGCAGCCTGCGCGGGACTAGCTACAATGAGCAGTTCTTC.

The chain is built from TRBV9 and TRBJ1-4; D gene ambiguous. Germline V gives CDR1 SGDLS, CDR2 YYNGEE. Trimming pared 0 bases from V and 4 bases from J, leaving 10 bases between. There are 15 residues in the CDR3. The CDR3 reads CASSVEGQLNEKLFF. The CDR3 DNA reads TGTGCCAGCAGCGTAGAAGGTCAGCTTAATGAAAAACTGTTTTTT.

Only a few counts were recorded for this clone. The V and J genes are TRBV6-5 and TRBJ2-7, with a possible D match to TRBD2 (5 bases). The germline V gene encodes CDR1 MNHEY and CDR2 SVGAGI. The CDR3 is 15 residues long. V gave up 0 bases and J gave up 1 base, with 10 bases separating them. DNA of the CDR3: TGTGCCAGCAGTTACTCGGTAAGAGGGTCCTACGAGCAGTACTTC. This sequence encodes CASSYSVRGSYEQYF.